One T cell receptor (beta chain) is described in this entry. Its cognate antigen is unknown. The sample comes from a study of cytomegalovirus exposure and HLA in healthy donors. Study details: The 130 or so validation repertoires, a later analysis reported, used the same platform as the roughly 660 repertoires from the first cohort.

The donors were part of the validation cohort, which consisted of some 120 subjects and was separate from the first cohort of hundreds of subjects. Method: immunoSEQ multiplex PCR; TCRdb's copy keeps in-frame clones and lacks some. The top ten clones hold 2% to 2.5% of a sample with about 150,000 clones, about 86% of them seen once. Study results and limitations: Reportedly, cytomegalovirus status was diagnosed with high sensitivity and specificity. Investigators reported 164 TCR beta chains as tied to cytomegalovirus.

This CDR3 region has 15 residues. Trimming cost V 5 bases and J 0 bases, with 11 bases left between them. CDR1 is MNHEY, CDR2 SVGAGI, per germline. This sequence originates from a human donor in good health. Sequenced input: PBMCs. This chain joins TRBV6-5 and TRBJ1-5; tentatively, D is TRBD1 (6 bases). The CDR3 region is CASSRDTFSNQPQHF. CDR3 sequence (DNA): TGTGCCAGCAGTAGGGACACCTTTAGCAATCAGCCCCAGCATTTT.